A selection of T cell receptor beta chains follows, all from one sample in a study of human T cells and chemical hapten exposure. TCRdb reprocessed the RACE reads via MiXCR and lists one record per CDR3 protein. The sample lists 80,000 to 100,000 distinct CDR3 sequences; around 25% were seen once. The sequenced sample was whole blood, obtained in connection with sensitization to the hapten diphenylcyclopropenone (DPC). The receptors derive from a man in his forties with alopecia areata. Some clones in this sample may be carry-over from other donors' samples. The CDR3 runs from the conserved cysteine through the conserved F or W. Fields, in order: D gene, V gene, clone size, J gene, CDR3 protein, CDR3 DNA. The D gene is left open where the match is weak. Clone size is not always given. Where it is, it says once, few, many or a class for expanded clones.

d_gene: NA
v_gene: TRBV12-3/TRBV12-4
abundance: NA
j_gene: TRBJ2-3
CDR3aa: CASSLGAGTQYF
CDR3nt: TGTGCCAGCAGCCTCGGGGCGGGTACGCAGTATTTT

d_gene: NA
v_gene: TRBV27
abundance: NA
j_gene: TRBJ2-1
CDR3aa: CASSSSGLYNEQFF
CDR3nt: TGTGCCAGCAGTTCGAGCGGCCTCTACAATGAGCAGTTCTTC

d_gene: NA
v_gene: TRBV5-1
abundance: few
j_gene: TRBJ2-5
CDR3aa: CASSPVSWQETQYF
CDR3nt: TGCGCCAGCAGCCCCGTATCCTGGCAAGAGACCCAGTACTTC

d_gene: NA
v_gene: TRBV4-3
abundance: few
j_gene: TRBJ2-1
CDR3aa: CASSSQRSSLHNEQFF
CDR3nt: TGCGCCAGCAGCTCCCAGAGAAGCAGCCTCCACAATGAGCAGTTCTTC

d_gene: TRBD2
v_gene: TRBV10-2
abundance: few
j_gene: TRBJ2-3
CDR3aa: CASSDGLAGRGGTQYF
CDR3nt: TGCGCCAGCAGTGATGGGCTAGCGGGGAGGGGTGGTACGCAGTATTTT

d_gene: TRBD1
v_gene: TRBV4-1
abundance: NA
j_gene: TRBJ1-5
CDR3aa: CASSQGQGAYQPQHF
CDR3nt: TGCGCCAGCAGCCAAGGTCAGGGGGCCTATCAGCCCCAGCATTTT

d_gene: TRBD2
v_gene: TRBV27
abundance: NA
j_gene: TRBJ2-3
CDR3aa: CASSFFPSGRAGGDTQYF
CDR3nt: TGTGCCAGCAGTTTTTTCCCTAGCGGGAGGGCCGGGGGAGATACGCAGTATTTT

d_gene: TRBD1
v_gene: TRBV12-3/TRBV12-4
abundance: NA
j_gene: TRBJ2-5
CDR3aa: CASRLDREETQYF
CDR3nt: TGTGCCAGCAGGTTGGACAGGGAGGAGACCCAGTACTTC

d_gene: NA
v_gene: TRBV7-2
abundance: NA
j_gene: TRBJ1-6
CDR3aa: CASSLMGQNSPLHF
CDR3nt: TGTGCCAGCAGCTTAATGGGGCAAAATTCACCCCTCCACTTT

d_gene: NA
v_gene: TRBV2
abundance: NA
j_gene: TRBJ1-1
CDR3aa: CASTLEEGAFF
CDR3nt: TGTGCCAGCACCCTCGAGGAGGGAGCTTTCTTT

d_gene: NA
v_gene: TRBV20-1
abundance: few
j_gene: TRBJ2-7
CDR3aa: CSAPIILSGRSREQYF
CDR3nt: TGCAGTGCTCCAATCATTCTCAGTGGGAGGAGTCGCGAGCAGTACTTC

d_gene: NA
v_gene: TRBV21-1
abundance: NA
j_gene: TRBJ2-3
CDR3aa: CASTPFPLSGGADTQYF
CDR3nt: TGTGCCAGCACCCCTTTCCCCCTTAGTGGGGGCGCAGATACGCAGTATTTT

d_gene: TRBD2
v_gene: TRBV7-9
abundance: NA
j_gene: TRBJ2-3
CDR3aa: CASSLDRRLAGEIFSTDTQYF
CDR3nt: TGTGCCAGCAGCTTAGATCGTCGGCTAGCGGGAGAAATCTTTTCCACAGATACGCAGTATTTT

d_gene: NA
v_gene: TRBV28
abundance: few
j_gene: TRBJ2-3
CDR3aa: CASSFSLIMSTDTQYF
CDR3nt: TGTGCCAGCAGTTTCTCCCTGATCATGAGCACAGATACGCAGTATTTT

d_gene: NA
v_gene: TRBV28
abundance: NA
j_gene: TRBJ2-7
CDR3aa: CASRWDSNYEQYF
CDR3nt: TGTGCCAGCAGGTGGGACTCGAACTACGAGCAGTACTTC

d_gene: TRBD1
v_gene: TRBV7-8
abundance: many
j_gene: TRBJ1-1
CDR3aa: CASSLVGTVLTTEAFF
CDR3nt: TGTGCCAGCAGCTTAGTCGGGACAGTTCTAACCACTGAAGCTTTCTTT

d_gene: TRBD2
v_gene: TRBV5-1
abundance: few
j_gene: TRBJ2-3
CDR3aa: CASSLVSGAVRDTQYF
CDR3nt: TGCGCCAGCAGCTTGGTTAGCGGGGCGGTCCGGGATACGCAGTATTTT

d_gene: TRBD2
v_gene: TRBV20-1
abundance: NA
j_gene: TRBJ2-4
CDR3aa: CSATGTEAPGLAGAKRNIQYF
CDR3nt: TGCAGTGCAACCGGGACCGAAGCACCGGGACTAGCGGGAGCCAAAAGGAACATTCAGTACTTC

d_gene: TRBD2
v_gene: TRBV14
abundance: NA
j_gene: TRBJ2-1
CDR3aa: CAPERSGSPEQFF
CDR3nt: TGTGCCCCCGAGCGTAGCGGGAGTCCTGAGCAGTTCTTC

d_gene: NA
v_gene: TRBV7-9
abundance: NA
j_gene: TRBJ2-1
CDR3aa: CASSPWWDEQFF
CDR3nt: TGTGCCAGCAGCCCTTGGTGGGATGAGCAGTTCTTC

d_gene: NA
v_gene: TRBV6-2/TRBV6-3
abundance: NA
j_gene: TRBJ2-7
CDR3aa: CASQEAGPSYEQYF
CDR3nt: TGTGCCAGCCAGGAAGCGGGCCCCTCCTACGAGCAGTACTTC

d_gene: NA
v_gene: TRBV6-6
abundance: NA
j_gene: TRBJ1-5
CDR3aa: CASSPQGSTSYQPHPRHF
CDR3nt: TGTGCCAGCAGCCCTCAGGGATCCACCAGTTATCAGCCCCACCCCAGGCATTTT

d_gene: TRBD2
v_gene: TRBV11-2
abundance: many
j_gene: TRBJ2-1
CDR3aa: CASSSSGSSYNEQFF
CDR3nt: TGTGCCAGCAGCTCTAGCGGGAGCTCCTACAATGAGCAGTTCTTC

d_gene: NA
v_gene: TRBV6-2/TRBV6-3
abundance: few
j_gene: TRBJ1-1
CDR3aa: CASRVDLNTEAFF
CDR3nt: TGTGCCAGCAGGGTGGACTTGAACACTGAAGCTTTCTTT

d_gene: TRBD2
v_gene: TRBV4-3
abundance: NA
j_gene: TRBJ2-1
CDR3aa: CASSQHWTSENNEQFF
CDR3nt: TGCGCCAGCAGCCAACACTGGACTAGCGAGAACAATGAGCAGTTCTTC

d_gene: NA
v_gene: TRBV5-1
abundance: few
j_gene: TRBJ2-4
CDR3aa: CASSLQPSGGKNIQYF
CDR3nt: TGCGCCAGCAGCTTGCAGCCTTCTGGGGGCAAAAACATTCAGTACTTC

d_gene: TRBD1
v_gene: TRBV6-5
abundance: few
j_gene: TRBJ2-2
CDR3aa: CASTTGGGFTGELFF
CDR3nt: TGTGCCAGCACGACAGGGGGTGGGTTCACCGGGGAGCTGTTTTTT

d_gene: TRBD1
v_gene: TRBV6-5
abundance: few
j_gene: TRBJ2-7
CDR3aa: CASSYSGDRVYEQYF
CDR3nt: TGTGCCAGCAGTTACTCAGGGGACAGGGTCTACGAGCAGTACTTC

d_gene: TRBD2
v_gene: TRBV6-6
abundance: NA
j_gene: TRBJ2-3
CDR3aa: CASSYSGGRALRDTQYF
CDR3nt: TGTGCCAGCAGTTACTCCGGCGGGAGGGCCTTGCGAGATACGCAGTATTTT

d_gene: TRBD2
v_gene: TRBV20-1
abundance: few
j_gene: TRBJ2-1
CDR3aa: CSAWTSGSYNEQFF
CDR3nt: TGCAGTGCGTGGACTAGCGGGAGTTACAATGAGCAGTTCTTC

d_gene: NA
v_gene: TRBV12-3/TRBV12-4
abundance: few
j_gene: TRBJ2-1
CDR3aa: CASSTSNYNEQFF
CDR3nt: TGTGCCAGCAGCACTAGTAACTACAATGAGCAGTTCTTC

d_gene: NA
v_gene: TRBV5-1
abundance: few
j_gene: TRBJ1-1
CDR3aa: CASSLAQGIEAFF
CDR3nt: TGCGCCAGCAGCTTGGCACAGGGAATTGAAGCTTTCTTT

d_gene: TRBD1
v_gene: TRBV6-5
abundance: NA
j_gene: TRBJ1-4
CDR3aa: CASSYMTGANEKLFF
CDR3nt: TGTGCCAGCAGTTACATGACAGGGGCGAATGAAAAACTGTTTTTT

d_gene: NA
v_gene: TRBV12-3/TRBV12-4
abundance: few
j_gene: TRBJ2-7
CDR3aa: CASTLGQSSEQYF
CDR3nt: TGTGCCAGCACCCTAGGCCAGTCGAGCGAGCAGTACTTC

d_gene: NA
v_gene: TRBV7-2
abundance: few
j_gene: TRBJ2-3
CDR3aa: CASSLGAGPSTDTQYF
CDR3nt: TGTGCCAGCAGCTTAGGGGCAGGACCCTCCACAGATACGCAGTATTTT